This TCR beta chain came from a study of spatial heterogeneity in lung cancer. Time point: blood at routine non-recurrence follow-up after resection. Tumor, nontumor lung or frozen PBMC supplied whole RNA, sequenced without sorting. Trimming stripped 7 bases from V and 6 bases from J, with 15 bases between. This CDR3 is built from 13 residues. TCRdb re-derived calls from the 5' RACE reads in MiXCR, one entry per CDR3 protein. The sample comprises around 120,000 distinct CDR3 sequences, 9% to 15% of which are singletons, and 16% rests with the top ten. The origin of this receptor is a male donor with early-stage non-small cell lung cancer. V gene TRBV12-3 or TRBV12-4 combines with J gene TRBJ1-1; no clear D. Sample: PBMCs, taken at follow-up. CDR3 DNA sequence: TGTGCCAGCACCTATAGAAGGTCTCCTGAAGCTTTCTTT. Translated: CASTYRRSPEAFF.